This T cell receptor beta chain emerged from a study of blood T cell repertoires in COVID-19. Whole-study context: The study drew acute and convalescent COVID-19 samples from the United States, Italy and Spain.

Concerning this clone: This CDR3 is also generated by other DNA sequences in the sample.

The V gene's germline CDR1 is MDHEN and CDR2 SYDVKM. The V end was cut by 4 bases, the J end by 4 bases, with 5 bases between. There are 12 residues in the CDR3. The assay was immunoSEQ multiplex PCR, and TCRdb's table has in-frame clones only and misses some. There are around 270,000 clones in the sample; around 85% occur only once, and roughly 0.94% lies in the top ten. The receptor comes from a human donor with COVID-19, enrolled during active disease. The donor label of this sample is uncertain. This chain links TRBV28 with TRBJ1-5, with unresolved D. Sequenced: peripheral blood. CDR3 bases: TGTGCCAGCAGTTCCCTTAATCAGCCCCAGCATTTT. The encoded protein is CASSSLNQPQHF.